This T cell receptor beta chain stems from a study of T cells in Graves' hyperthyroidism and ophthalmopathy. There were TCR beta CDR3 regions amplified from RNA transcripts. HTBI primers were used for first-round RT-PCR of the TCR CDR3. TCRdb called the multiplex PCR reads again in MiXCR, with one record for every CDR3 protein. The sample lists hundreds of thousands of distinct CDR3 sequences, 20% to 30% seen once, with 25% to 30% in the top ten. This clonotype has at least ten counts. Its ends do not fully match the called genes, so a read error is possible. CDR3 length: 16 residues. CDR1 is MDHEN and CDR2 is SYDVKM in the germline V gene.

This TCR derives from a man aged 35 to 55 with Graves' hyperthyroidism that later progressed to Graves' ophthalmopathy. V and J are TRBV28 and TRBJ2-5; 7 bases align to TRBD1. Sequencing was performed on blood. Here the CDR3 DNA reads TGTGCCAGCGGTTTATTGCGACAGGGAGTCCAAGAGACCCAGTACTTC. It translates to CASGLLRQGVQETQYF.